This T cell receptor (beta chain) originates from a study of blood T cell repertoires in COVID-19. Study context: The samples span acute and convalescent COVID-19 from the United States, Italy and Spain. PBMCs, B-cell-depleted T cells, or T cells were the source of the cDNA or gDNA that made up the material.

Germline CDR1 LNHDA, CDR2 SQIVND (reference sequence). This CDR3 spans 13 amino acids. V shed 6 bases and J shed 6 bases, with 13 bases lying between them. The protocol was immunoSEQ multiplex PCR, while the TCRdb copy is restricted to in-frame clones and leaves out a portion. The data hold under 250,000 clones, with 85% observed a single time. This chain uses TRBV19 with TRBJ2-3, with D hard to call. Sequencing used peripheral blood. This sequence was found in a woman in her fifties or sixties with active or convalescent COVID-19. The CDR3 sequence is CASRNERWDTQYF. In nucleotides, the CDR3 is TGTGCCAGTAGAAACGAGAGGTGGGATACGCAGTATTTT.